These 21 T cell receptor beta chains were sequenced from one sample in a study of cytomegalovirus exposure and HLA in healthy donors. Both 60 Vbeta primers and 13 Jbeta primers went into the PCR. Assay used: immunoSEQ multiplex PCR; TCRdb lists only in-frame clones, some missing. This specimen shows approximately 93,000 clones; the ten leading clones hold around 3.4%. Sample: PBMCs. The receptors stem from a woman between 25 and 40 years old in good health and CMV-seronegative.

This sequence joins TRBV4-1 and TRBJ2-1, with D perhaps TRBD2 (7 bases). Trimming stripped 1 base from V and 7 bases from J, with 14 bases between. This CDR3 has 15 residues. Germline assignment: CDR1 MGHRA and CDR2 YSYEKL. The chain's CDR3 is CASSQVLGGGNEQFF. The CDR3 nucleotides read TGCGCCAGCAGCCAAGTCCTAGGGGGGGGGAATGAGCAGTTCTTC.

J is TRBJ2-2 and V is TRBV7-3; perhaps TRBD1 as D (5 bases). V dropped 3 bases and J dropped 4 bases, with 15 bases sitting between them. This CDR3 has 16 residues. Germline assignment: CDR1 SGHTA and CDR2 FQGTGA. The CDR3 coding sequence is TGTGCCAGCAGCTTGGATAGGGGTAGTGGCACCGGGGAGCTGTTTTTT. This codes for CASSLDRGSGTGELFF.

The V and J genes are TRBV18 and TRBJ1-2; tentatively, D is TRBD1 (6 bases). Germline loops: CDR1 KGHSH, CDR2 LQKENI. V was trimmed by 6 bases and J by 0 bases, leaving 11 bases between them. This CDR3 is 14 amino acids long. In DNA form, the CDR3 reads TGTGCCAGCTCGGGGTACAGGGCTAACTATGGCTACACCTTC. Amino acids: CASSGYRANYGYTF. The full variable domain, in which reference TRBV18 and TRBJ1-2 provide the parts outside the CDR3, is NAGVMQNPRHLVRRRGQEARLRCSPMKGHSHVYWYRQLPEEGLKFMVYLQKENIIDESGMPKERFSAEFPKEGPSILRIQQVVRGDSAAYFCASSGYRANYGYTFGSGTRLTVV.

The rearrangement uses TRBV27 and TRBJ1-2; tentative D call: TRBD1 (6 bases). The V end lost 5 bases, the J end lost 4 bases, and 20 bases lay between the germline ends. The CDR3 is 16 residues long. Germline values: CDR1 MNHEY, CDR2 SMNVEV (reference sequence). The CDR3 is CASSLHPGGDSYGYTF. Here the CDR3 DNA reads TGTGCCAGCAGTCTCCACCCGGGGGGCGACAGCTATGGCTACACCTTC.

V and J are TRBV6-4 and TRBJ2-6, with D unclear. Germline V gene lookup returns CDR1 MRHNA and CDR2 SNTAGT. V was clipped by 4 bases and J by 0 bases, with 10 bases between them. This CDR3 comprises 16 residues. The CDR3 loop reads CASSAQPDSGANVLTF. CDR3 DNA: TGTGCCAGCAGTGCACAGCCTGACTCTGGGGCCAACGTCCTGACTTTC.

V and J are TRBV2 and TRBJ2-2, with D hard to call. The CDR3 totals 13 residues. With 6 bases removed from V and 1 base from J, the gap between germline ends came to 6 bases. The germline V gene has CDR1 SNHLY and CDR2 FYNNEI. For the CDR3, the DNA is TGTGCCAGCAGCTCAGGGAACACCGGGGAGCTGTTTTTT. Translating gives CASSSGNTGELFF.

The chain carries TRBV13 and TRBJ1-2; TRBD1 matches 10 bases. V was pared by 3 bases and J by 4 bases, with 2 bases of the junction left unmatched. The germline V gene has CDR1 PRHDT and CDR2 FYEKMQ (reference sequence). The CDR3 covers 14 residues. The CDR3: CASSFRTGGYGYTF. Here the CDR3 DNA reads TGTGCCAGCAGCTTTAGGACAGGGGGCTATGGCTACACCTTC.

This rearrangement joins TRBV7-2 to TRBJ2-3; 11 bases are shared with TRBD2. J was trimmed by 5 bases and V by 5 bases; bases with no gene match: 6. Per the germline V gene, CDR1 is SGHTA and CDR2 is FQGNSA. The CDR3 totals 15 residues. The CDR3 region has the DNA TGTGCCAGCAGCGCATCGGGGACTAGCGGAGATACGCAGTATTTT. This gives the protein CASSASGTSGDTQYF.

The V and J genes are TRBV19 and TRBJ2-7; tentatively, D is TRBD2 (5 bases). Germline-derived CDR1 and CDR2 are LNHDA and SQIVND (reference sequence). There are 15 residues in the CDR3. Trimming shortened V by 5 bases and J by 2 bases, and 16 bases separated the two germline ends. The CDR3 DNA reads as TGTGCCAGTAGTGCCCTACGCGGGCCGACCTACGAGCAGTACTTC. This codes for CASSALRGPTYEQYF.

This chain uses TRBV9 with TRBJ1-1; no clear D gene. The CDR3 runs to 14 residues. Germline values: CDR1 SGDLS, CDR2 YYNGEE. The V end lost 4 bases, the J end lost 3 bases, and 13 bases lay between the germline ends. In DNA, the CDR3 is TGTGCCAGCAGCCGAAGAACAGACGACACTGAAGCTTTCTTT. Residues: CASSRRTDDTEAFF. Complete variable domain (other parts from reference TRBV9 and TRBJ1-1): DSGVTQTPKHLITATGQRVTLRCSPRSGDLSVYWYQQSLDQGLQFLIQYYNGEERAKGNILERFSAQQFPDLHSELNLSSLELGDSALYFCASSRRTDDTEAFFGQGTRLTVV.

The V gene is TRBV28, the J gene TRBJ1-2; tentatively, D is TRBD1 (5 bases). The CDR3 spans 12 residues. Trimming took 2 bases from V and 7 from J, leaving 8 bases between them. Germline loops: CDR1 MDHEN, CDR2 SYDVKM. CDR3 loop: CASSLRGFGYTF. CDR3 nucleotides: TGTGCCAGCAGTTTAAGGGGCTTTGGCTACACCTTC.

The rearrangement joins TRBV4-2 to TRBJ2-1, with 7 bases matching TRBD2. With V trimmed by 0 bases and J by 3 bases, 2 bases remained unmatched. From germline, CDR1 is LGHNA and CDR2 YNFKEQ. CDR3 length: 15 residues. The DNA of the CDR3 is TGTGCCAGCAGCCAAGAGGCTAGCGGCTACAATGAGCAGTTCTTC. Translation: CASSQEASGYNEQFF.

The V gene is TRBV6-1, the J gene TRBJ2-5; tentative D call: TRBD2 (7 bases). Trimming shortened V by 7 bases and J by 5 bases, and 17 bases separated the two germline ends. Germline V gene data show CDR1 as MNHNS and CDR2 as SASEGT. The CDR3 length is 14 residues. The DNA for the CDR3 is TGTGCCAGCATGCGACCCGGGGGGCGGGAGACCCAGTACTTC. Translated: CASMRPGGRETQYF.

The J gene is TRBJ2-5, the V gene TRBV21-1; the table's D call TRBD2 went unverified against the DNA. TRBV21-1 is shown as a pseudogene. This CDR3 contains 17 residues. For the CDR3, the DNA is TGTGCCAGCAGCACAGGAGGGGTGACAGAGACCCAAGAGACCCAGTACTTC. It specifies CASSTGGVTETQETQYF.

The genes are TRBV15 and TRBJ1-5; D might be TRBD1 (5 bases). This CDR3 region has 16 residues. CDR1 and CDR2 from the germline V gene are LNHNV and YYDKDF (reference sequence). Trimming shortened V by 5 bases and J by 0 bases, and 14 bases separated the two germline ends. The DNA of the CDR3 is TGTGCCACCAGCCCCCGAGCCAGGGTTAGCAATCAGCCCCAGCATTTT. It codes for CATSPRARVSNQPQHF.

This chain links TRBV6-5 with TRBJ1-2; possible D gene TRBD1, 5 bases. V shed 5 bases and J shed 3 bases, with 16 bases lying between them. The CDR3 is made up of 15 amino acids. CDR1 MNHEY and CDR2 SVGAGI come from the germline V gene. For the CDR3, the DNA is TGTGCCAGCAGTCCGGCCCGGCGGGGACACTATGGCTACACCTTC. The encoded protein is CASSPARRGHYGYTF.

The rearrangement uses TRBV29-1 and TRBJ2-3, with a weak D call TRBD2 (5 bases). The ends were cut back, 6 bases at V and 6 bases at J, with 10 bases in the middle. The CDR3 length is 11 residues. CDR1 is SQVTM and CDR2 is ANQGSEA in the germline V gene. CDR3 DNA sequence: TGCAGCGTGACTACCTCGGATACGCAGTATTTT. It codes for CSVTTSDTQYF.

Note on this clone: At one of its ends the junction is not consistent with the germline gene, which may arise from a read error. The chain is built from TRBV9 and TRBJ2-1; a possible D gene is TRBD1 (6 bases). This CDR3 region has 15 residues. The germline V gene encodes CDR1 SGDLS and CDR2 YYNGEE. The CDR3 sequence is CASSRQGPHYTEQFF. The CDR3 DNA reads as TGTGCCAGCAGCAGGCAGGGGCCTCATTACACTGAGCAGTTCTTC. Complete variable domain (other parts from reference TRBV9 and TRBJ2-1): DSGVTQTPKHLITATGQRVTLRCSPRSGDLSVYWYQQSLDQGLQFLIQYYNGEERAKGNILERFSAQQFPDLHSELNLSSLELGDSALYFCASSRQGPHYTEQFFGPGTRLTVL.

The rearrangement links TRBV14 to TRBJ1-2; D is unresolved. The CDR3 contains 15 residues. CDR1 is SGHDN, CDR2 FVKESK, per germline. The V gene lost 4 bases and the J gene lost 4 bases, with 16 bases spanning the gap. DNA for the CDR3: TGTGCCAGCAGCCCTGGACGGGAAGTACGCTATGGCTACACCTTC. Translated, it gives CASSPGREVRYGYTF.

V usage is TRBV30 and J usage is TRBJ2-5; D is possibly TRBD2 (6 bases). The last part of the DNA fits TRBJ2-7 better; the J call may be wrong. This CDR3 region has 12 residues. Germline CDR1 and CDR2: GTSNPN and SVGIG (reference sequence). In DNA form, the CDR3 reads TGTGCCTGGAACCCGGGGGACTACGAGCAGTACTTC. Protein product: CAWNPGDYEQYF.

The chain employs TRBV6-5 and TRBJ1-1, with TRBD1 matching over 9 bases. V trimming: 2 bases; J trimming: 8 bases; junction bases outside the gene matches: 12. In germline, CDR1 is MNHEY, CDR2 SVGAGI. This CDR3 has 16 amino acids. This CDR3 reads CASSYANDRGMSEAFF. The CDR3, as DNA: TGTGCCAGCAGTTACGCTAACGACAGGGGGATGTCGGAAGCTTTCTTT.